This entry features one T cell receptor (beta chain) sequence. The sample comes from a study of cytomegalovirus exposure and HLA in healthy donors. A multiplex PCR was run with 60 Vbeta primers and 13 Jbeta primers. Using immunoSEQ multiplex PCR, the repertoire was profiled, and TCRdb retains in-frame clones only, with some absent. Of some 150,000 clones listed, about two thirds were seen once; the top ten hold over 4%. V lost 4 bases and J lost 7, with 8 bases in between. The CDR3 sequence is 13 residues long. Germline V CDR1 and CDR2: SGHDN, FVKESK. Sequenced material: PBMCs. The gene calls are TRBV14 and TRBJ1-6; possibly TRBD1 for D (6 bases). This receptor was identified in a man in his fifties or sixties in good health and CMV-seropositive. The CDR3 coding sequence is TGTGCCAGCAGCCGAGGGGGAAATTCACCCCTCCACTTT. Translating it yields CASSRGGNSPLHF.